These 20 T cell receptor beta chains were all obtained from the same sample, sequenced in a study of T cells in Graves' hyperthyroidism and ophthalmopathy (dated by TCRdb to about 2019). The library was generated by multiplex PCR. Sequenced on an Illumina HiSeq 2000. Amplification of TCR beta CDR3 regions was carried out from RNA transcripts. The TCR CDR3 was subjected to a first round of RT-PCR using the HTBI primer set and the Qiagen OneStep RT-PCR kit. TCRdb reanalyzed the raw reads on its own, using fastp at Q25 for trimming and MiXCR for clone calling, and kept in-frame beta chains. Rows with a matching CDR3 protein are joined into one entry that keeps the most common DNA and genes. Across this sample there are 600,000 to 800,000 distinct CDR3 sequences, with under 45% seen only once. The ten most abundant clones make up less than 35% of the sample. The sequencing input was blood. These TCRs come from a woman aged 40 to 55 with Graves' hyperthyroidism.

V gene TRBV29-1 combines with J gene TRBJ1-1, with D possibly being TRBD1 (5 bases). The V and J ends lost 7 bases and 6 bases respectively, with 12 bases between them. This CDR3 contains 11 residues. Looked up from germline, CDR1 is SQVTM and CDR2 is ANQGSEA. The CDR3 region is CSAGNFAEAFF. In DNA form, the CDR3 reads TGCAGCGCAGGGAATTTCGCTGAAGCTTTCTTT. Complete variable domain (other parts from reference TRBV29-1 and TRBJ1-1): SAVISQKPSRDICQRGTSLTIQCQVDSQVTMMFWYRQQPGQSLTLIATANQGSEATYESGFVIDKFPISRPNLTFSTLTVSNMSPEDSSIYLCSAGNFAEAFFGQGTRLTVV.

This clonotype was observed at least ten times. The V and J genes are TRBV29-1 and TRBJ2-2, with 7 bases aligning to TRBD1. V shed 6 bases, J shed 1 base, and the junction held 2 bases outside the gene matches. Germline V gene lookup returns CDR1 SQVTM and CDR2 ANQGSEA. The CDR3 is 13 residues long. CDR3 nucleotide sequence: TGCAGCGTCCGACAGGGGAACACCGGGGAGCTGTTTTTT. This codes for CSVRQGNTGELFF.

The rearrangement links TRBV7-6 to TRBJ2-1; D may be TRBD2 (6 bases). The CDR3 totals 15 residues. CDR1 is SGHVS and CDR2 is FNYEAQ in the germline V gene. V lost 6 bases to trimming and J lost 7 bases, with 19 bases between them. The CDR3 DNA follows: TGTGCCAGCAGTGCCGGGAGCCTTGCCACAAATGAGCAGTTCTTC. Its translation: CASSAGSLATNEQFF.

The CDR3 sequence: CSAHSTYEQYF. The DNA of the CDR3 is TGCAGTGCTCACTCCACCTACGAGCAGTACTTC. The J gene is TRBJ2-7, the V gene TRBV20-1, with D uncertain. The CDR3 runs to 11 residues. Germline V gene sequence: CDR1 DFQATT, CDR2 SNEGSKA (reference sequence). V was pared by 5 bases and J by 2 bases, with 7 bases between.

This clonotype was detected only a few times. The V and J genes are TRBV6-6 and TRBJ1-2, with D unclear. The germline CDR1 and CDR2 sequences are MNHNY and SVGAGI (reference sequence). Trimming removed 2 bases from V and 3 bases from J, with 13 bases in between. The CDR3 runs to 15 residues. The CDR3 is CASSYQQQIYYGYTF. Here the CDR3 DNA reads TGTGCCAGCAGTTACCAACAGCAGATATACTATGGCTACACCTTC.

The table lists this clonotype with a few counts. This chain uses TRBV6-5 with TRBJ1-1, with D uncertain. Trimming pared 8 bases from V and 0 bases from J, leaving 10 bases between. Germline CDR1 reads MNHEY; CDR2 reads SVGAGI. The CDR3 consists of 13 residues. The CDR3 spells CASLRSMNTEAFF. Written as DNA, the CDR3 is TGTGCCAGCCTGAGGAGCATGAACACTGAAGCTTTCTTT.

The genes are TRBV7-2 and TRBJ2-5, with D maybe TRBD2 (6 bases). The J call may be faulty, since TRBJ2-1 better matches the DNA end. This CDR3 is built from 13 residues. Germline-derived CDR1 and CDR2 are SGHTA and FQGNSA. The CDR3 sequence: CASSLRRGGEQFF. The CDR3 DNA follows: TGTGCCAGCAGCTTACGGCGGGGTGGTGAGCAGTTCTTC.

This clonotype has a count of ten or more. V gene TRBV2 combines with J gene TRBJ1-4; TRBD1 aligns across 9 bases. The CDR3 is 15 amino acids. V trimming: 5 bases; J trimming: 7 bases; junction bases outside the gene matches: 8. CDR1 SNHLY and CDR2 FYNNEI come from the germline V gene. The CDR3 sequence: CASSRQGERGEKLFF. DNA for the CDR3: TGTGCCAGCAGTCGACAGGGGGAGCGTGGTGAAAAACTGTTTTTT.

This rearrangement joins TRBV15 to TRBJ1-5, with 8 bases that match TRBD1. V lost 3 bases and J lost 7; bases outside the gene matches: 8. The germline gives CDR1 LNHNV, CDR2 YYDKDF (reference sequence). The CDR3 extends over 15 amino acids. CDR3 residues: CATSSGQGLGQPQHF. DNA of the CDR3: TGTGCCACCAGCAGCGGACAGGGTTTAGGGCAGCCCCAGCATTTT. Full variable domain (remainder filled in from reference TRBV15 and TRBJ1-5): DAMVIQNPRYQVTQFGKPVTLSCSQTLNHNVMYWYQQKSSQAPKLLFHYYDKDFNNEADTPDNFQSRRPNTSFCFLDIRSPGLGDTAMYLCATSSGQGLGQPQHFGDGTRLSIL.

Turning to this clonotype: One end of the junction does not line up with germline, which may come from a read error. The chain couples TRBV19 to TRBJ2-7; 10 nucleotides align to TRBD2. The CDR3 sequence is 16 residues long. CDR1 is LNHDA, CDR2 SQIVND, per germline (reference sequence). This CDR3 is CASSIAPSGGKAEKYF. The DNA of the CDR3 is TGTGCCAGTAGTATAGCCCCTAGCGGGGGAAAGGCCGAGAAGTACTTC.

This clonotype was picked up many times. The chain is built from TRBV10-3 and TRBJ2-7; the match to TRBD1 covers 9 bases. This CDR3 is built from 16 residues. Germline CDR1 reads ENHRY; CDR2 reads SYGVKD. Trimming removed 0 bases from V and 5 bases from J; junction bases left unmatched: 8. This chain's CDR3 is CAISESRGDRAHEQYF. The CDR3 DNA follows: TGTGCCATCAGTGAGTCGAGAGGGGACAGGGCCCACGAGCAGTACTTC.

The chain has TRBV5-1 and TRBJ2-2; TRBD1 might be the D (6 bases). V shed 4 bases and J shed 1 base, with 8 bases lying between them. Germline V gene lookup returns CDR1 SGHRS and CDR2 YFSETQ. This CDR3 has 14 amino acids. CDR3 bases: TGCGCCAGCAGCGGGGGACAGAACACCGGGGAGCTGTTTTTT. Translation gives CASSGGQNTGELFF.

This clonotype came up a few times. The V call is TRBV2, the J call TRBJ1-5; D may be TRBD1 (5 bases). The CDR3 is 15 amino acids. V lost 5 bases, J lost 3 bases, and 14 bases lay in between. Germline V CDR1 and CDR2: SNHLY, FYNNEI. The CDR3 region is CASSSIDRSNQPQHF. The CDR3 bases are TGTGCCAGCAGTTCCATTGACAGATCCAATCAGCCCCAGCATTTT. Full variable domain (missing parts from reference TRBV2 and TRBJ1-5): EPEVTQTPSHQVTQMGQEVILRCVPISNHLYFYWYRQILGQKVEFLVSFYNNEISEKSEIFDDQFSVERPDGSNFTLKIRSTKLEDSAMYFCASSSIDRSNQPQHFGDGTRLSIL.

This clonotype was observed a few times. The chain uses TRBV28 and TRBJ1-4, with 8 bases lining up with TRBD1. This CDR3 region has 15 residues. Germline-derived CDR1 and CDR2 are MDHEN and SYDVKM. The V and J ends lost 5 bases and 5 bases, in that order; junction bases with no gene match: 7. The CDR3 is CASSLPGGGNEKLFF. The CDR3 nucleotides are TGTGCCAGCAGTCTACCAGGGGGCGGGAATGAAAAACTGTTTTTT.

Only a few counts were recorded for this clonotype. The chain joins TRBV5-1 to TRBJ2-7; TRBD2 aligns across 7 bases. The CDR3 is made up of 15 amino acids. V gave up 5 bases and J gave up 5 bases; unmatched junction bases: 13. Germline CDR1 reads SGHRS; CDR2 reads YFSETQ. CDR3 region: CASSAGWRESDEQYF. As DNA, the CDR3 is TGCGCCAGCAGTGCAGGATGGCGGGAGTCGGACGAGCAGTACTTC.

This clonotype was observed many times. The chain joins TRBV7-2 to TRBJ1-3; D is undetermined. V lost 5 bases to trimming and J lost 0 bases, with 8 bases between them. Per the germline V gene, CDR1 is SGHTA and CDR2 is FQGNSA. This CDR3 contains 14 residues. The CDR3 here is CASSLVFSGNTIYF. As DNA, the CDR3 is TGTGCCAGCAGCCTCGTCTTCTCTGGAAACACCATATATTTT.

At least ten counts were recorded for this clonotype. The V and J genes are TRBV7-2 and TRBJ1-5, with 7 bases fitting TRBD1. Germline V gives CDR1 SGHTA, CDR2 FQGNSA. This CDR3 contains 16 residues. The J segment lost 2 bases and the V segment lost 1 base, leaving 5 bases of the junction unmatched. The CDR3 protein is CASSLGQGTGNQPQHF. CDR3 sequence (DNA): TGTGCCAGCAGCTTAGGACAGGGCACGGGCAATCAGCCCCAGCATTTT.

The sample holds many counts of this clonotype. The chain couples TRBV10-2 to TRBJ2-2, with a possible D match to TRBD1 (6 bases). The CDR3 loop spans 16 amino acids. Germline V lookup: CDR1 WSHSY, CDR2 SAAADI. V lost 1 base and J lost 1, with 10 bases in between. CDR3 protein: CASSEYWTENTGELFF. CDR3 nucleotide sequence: TGCGCCAGCAGTGAGTATTGGACAGAGAACACCGGGGAGCTGTTTTTT.

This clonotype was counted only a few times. The CDR3 sequence is CASSLLTGGASPLHF. Here the CDR3 DNA reads TGTGCCAGCAGTTTATTGACCGGGGGCGCCTCACCCCTCCACTTT. J is TRBJ1-6 and V is TRBV6-6; D might be TRBD1 (6 bases). The CDR3 is 15 residues long. V dropped 4 bases and J dropped 10 bases, with 17 bases sitting between them. Looked up from germline, CDR1 is MNHNY and CDR2 is SVGAGI (reference sequence).

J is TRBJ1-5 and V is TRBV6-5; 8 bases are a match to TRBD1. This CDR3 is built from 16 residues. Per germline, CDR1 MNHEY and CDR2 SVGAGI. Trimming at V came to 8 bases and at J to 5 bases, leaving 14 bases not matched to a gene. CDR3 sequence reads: CASREKDRGGDQPQHF. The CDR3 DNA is TGTGCCAGCCGAGAGAAAGACAGGGGTGGTGATCAGCCCCAGCATTTT.